The clone carrying this T cell receptor beta chain was detected ten times or more. Its antigen is still unknown. These data belong to a study of T cells in Graves' hyperthyroidism and ophthalmopathy. Study conclusions and caveats: The model foresaw ophthalmopathy a median 6.5 months prior to onset.

Germline CDR1 is KGHDR and CDR2 is SFDVKD. Trimming removed 4 bases from V and 3 bases from J; junction bases left unmatched: 10. The length of the CDR3 is 18 residues. Amplified TCR beta CDR3 regions came from RNA transcripts. The HTBI primer set drove a first-round RT-PCR of the TCR CDR3. MiXCR was run by TCRdb on the multiplex PCR reads, yielding one entry per CDR3 protein. This table has 600,000 to 650,000 distinct CDR3 sequences, around 20% appearing once. The V gene is TRBV24-1, the J gene TRBJ2-3; 12 bases line up with TRBD1. The clonotype comes from a man in his thirties or forties with Graves' ophthalmopathy. The sequenced sample consisted of blood. CDR3 bases: TGTGCCACCAGTGACACCGGGACAGGGGGCGTTGGAACAGATACGCAGTATTTT. Translating it yields CATSDTGTGGVGTDTQYF.